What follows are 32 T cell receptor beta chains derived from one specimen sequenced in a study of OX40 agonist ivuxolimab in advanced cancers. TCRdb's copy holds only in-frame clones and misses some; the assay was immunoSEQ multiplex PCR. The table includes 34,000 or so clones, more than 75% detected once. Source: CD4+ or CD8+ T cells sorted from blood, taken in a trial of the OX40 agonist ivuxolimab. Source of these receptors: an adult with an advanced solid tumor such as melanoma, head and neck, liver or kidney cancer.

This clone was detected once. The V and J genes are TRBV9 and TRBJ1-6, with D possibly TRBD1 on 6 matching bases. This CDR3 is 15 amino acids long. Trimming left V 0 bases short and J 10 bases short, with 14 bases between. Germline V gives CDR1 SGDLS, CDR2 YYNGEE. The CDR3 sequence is CASSVVLTGRSPLHF. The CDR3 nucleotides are TGTGCCAGCAGCGTAGTTCTGACAGGCCGGTCACCCCTCCACTTT.

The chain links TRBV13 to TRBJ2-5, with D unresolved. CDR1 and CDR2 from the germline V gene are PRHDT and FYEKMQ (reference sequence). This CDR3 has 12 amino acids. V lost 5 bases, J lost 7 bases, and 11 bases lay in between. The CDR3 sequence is CASSLTPGTQYF. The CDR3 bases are TGTGCCAGCAGCCTTACCCCAGGGACCCAGTACTTC.

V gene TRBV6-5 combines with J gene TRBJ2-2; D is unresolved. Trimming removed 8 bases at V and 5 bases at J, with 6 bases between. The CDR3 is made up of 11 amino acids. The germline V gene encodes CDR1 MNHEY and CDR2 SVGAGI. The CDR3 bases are TGTGCCAGCTTTGGAACCGGGGAGCTGTTTTTT. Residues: CASFGTGELFF.

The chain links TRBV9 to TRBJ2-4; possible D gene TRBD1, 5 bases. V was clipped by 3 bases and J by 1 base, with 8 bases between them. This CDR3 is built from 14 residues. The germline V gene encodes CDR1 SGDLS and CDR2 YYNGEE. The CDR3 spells CASSDQGAKNIQYF. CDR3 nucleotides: TGTGCCAGCAGCGACCAGGGTGCCAAAAACATTCAGTACTTC.

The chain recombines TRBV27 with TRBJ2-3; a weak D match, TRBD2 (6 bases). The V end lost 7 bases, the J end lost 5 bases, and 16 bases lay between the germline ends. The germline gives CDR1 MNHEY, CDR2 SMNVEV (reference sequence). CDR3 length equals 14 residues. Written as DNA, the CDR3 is TGTGCCAGCACGACGGGATTAGCGGTAGATACGCAGTATTTT. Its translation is CASTTGLAVDTQYF.

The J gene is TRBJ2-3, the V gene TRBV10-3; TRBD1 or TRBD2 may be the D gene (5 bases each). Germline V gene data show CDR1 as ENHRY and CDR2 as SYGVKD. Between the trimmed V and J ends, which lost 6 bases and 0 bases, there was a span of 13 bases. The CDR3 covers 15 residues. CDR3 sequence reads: CAIRNEGPSTDTQYF. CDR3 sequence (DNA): TGTGCCATCAGGAACGAGGGGCCTAGCACAGATACGCAGTATTTT.

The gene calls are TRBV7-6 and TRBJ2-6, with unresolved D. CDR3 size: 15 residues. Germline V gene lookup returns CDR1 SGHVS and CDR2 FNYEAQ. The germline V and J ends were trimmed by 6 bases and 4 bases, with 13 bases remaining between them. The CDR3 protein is CASSFLRSGANVLTF. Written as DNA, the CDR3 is TGTGCCAGCAGTTTTCTCCGCAGCGGGGCCAACGTCCTGACTTTC.

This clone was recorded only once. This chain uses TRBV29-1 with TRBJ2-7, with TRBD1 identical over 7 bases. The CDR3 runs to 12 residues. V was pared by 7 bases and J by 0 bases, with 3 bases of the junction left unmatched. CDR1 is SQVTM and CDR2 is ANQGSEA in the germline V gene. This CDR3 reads CSAGTDSYEQYF. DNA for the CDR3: TGCAGCGCAGGGACAGACTCCTACGAGCAGTACTTC.

CDR3 loop: CASSMRGGQDRGTNTQYF. The CDR3 region has the DNA TGTGCCAGTAGTATGCGCGGCGGACAGGACAGGGGCACGAATACGCAGTATTTT. The chain joins TRBV19 to TRBJ2-3; 9 nucleotides align to TRBD1. Germline CDR1 is LNHDA and CDR2 is SQIVND (reference sequence). V was clipped by 3 bases and J by 7 bases; unmatched bases: 17. This CDR3 contains 18 residues.

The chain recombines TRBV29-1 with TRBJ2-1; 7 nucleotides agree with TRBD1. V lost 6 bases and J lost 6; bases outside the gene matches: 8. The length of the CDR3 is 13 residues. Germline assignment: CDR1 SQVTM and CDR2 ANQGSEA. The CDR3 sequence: CSVRGQGGNEQFF. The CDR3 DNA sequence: TGCAGCGTAAGGGGGCAGGGCGGCAATGAGCAGTTCTTC.

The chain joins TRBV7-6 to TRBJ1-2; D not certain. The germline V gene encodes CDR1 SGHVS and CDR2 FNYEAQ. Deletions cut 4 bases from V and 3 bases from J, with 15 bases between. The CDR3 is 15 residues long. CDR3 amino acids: CASSWGKGRDYGYTF. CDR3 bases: TGTGCCAGCAGCTGGGGAAAGGGCCGAGACTATGGCTACACCTTC.

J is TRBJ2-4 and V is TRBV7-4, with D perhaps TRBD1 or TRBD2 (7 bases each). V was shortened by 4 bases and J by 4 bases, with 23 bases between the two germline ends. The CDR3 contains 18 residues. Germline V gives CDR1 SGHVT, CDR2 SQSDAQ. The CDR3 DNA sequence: TGTGCCAGCAGCTCCGGGGGGCGACAGGGTCATGGGAAAAACATTCAGTACTTC. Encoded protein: CASSSGGRQGHGKNIQYF.

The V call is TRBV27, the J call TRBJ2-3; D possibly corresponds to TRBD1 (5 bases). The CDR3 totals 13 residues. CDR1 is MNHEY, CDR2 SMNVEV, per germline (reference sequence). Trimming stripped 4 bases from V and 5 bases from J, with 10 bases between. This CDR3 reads CASSSRVGDTQYF. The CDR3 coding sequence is TGTGCCAGCAGTTCCAGGGTGGGAGATACGCAGTATTTT.

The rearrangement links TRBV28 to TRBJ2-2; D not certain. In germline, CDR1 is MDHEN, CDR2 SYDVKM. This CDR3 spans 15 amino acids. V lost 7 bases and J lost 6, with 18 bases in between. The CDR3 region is CASTSGLFVPGELFF. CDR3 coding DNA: TGTGCCAGCACCTCTGGTTTATTCGTCCCCGGGGAGCTGTTTTTT.

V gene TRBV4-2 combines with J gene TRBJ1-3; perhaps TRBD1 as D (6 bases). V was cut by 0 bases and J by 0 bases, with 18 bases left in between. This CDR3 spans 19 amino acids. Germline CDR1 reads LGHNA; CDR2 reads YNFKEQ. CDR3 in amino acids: CASSQDSWAGALSGNTIYF. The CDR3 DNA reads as TGTGCCAGCAGCCAAGATTCATGGGCAGGGGCCCTCTCTGGAAACACCATATATTTT.

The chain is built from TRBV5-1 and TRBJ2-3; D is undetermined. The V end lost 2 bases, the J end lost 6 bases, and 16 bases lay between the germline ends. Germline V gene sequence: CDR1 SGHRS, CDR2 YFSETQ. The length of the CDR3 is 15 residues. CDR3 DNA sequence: TGCGCCAGCAGCTTCCGGGCCAGTCAATCGGATACGCAGTATTTT. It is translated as CASSFRASQSDTQYF.

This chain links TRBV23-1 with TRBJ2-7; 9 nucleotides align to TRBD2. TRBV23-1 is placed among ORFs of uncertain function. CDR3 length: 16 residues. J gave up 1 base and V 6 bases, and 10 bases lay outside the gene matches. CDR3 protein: CASRRTTSGKSYEQYF. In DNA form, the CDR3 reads TGCGCCAGCAGGAGAACGACTAGCGGTAAATCCTACGAGCAGTACTTC.

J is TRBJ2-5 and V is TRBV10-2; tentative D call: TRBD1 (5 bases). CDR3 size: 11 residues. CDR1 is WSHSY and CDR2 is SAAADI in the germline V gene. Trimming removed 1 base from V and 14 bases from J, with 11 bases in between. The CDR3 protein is CASSELGVSYF. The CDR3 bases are TGCGCCAGCAGTGAGTTAGGGGTATCCTACTTC.

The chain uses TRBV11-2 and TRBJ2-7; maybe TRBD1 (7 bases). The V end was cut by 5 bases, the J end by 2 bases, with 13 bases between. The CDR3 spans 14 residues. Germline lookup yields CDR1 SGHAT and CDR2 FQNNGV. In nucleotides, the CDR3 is TGTGCCAGCAGCAGTGGGGGGACAGCCTACGAGCAGTACTTC. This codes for CASSSGGTAYEQYF.

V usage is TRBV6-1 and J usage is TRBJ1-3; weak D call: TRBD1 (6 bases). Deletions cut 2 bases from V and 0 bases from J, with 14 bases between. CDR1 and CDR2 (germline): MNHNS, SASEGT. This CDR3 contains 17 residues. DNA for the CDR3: TGTGCCAGCAGTGAATGGTCGGGGGCAGTCTCTGGAAACACCATATATTTT. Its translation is CASSEWSGAVSGNTIYF.

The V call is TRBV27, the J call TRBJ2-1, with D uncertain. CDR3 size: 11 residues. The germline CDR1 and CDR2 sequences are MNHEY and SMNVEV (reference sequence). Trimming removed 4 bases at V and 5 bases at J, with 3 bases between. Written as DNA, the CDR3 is TGTGCCAGCAGTTCGAACAATGAGCAGTTCTTC. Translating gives CASSSNNEQFF.

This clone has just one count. The DNA for the CDR3 is TGTGCCAGCAGCGATTTTACAGGAAACAATGAGCAGTTCTTC. Encoded protein: CASSDFTGNNEQFF. V usage is TRBV9 and J usage is TRBJ2-1; D might be TRBD1 (5 bases). The germline V and J ends were trimmed by 3 bases and 5 bases, with 12 bases remaining between them. The CDR3 spans 14 residues. Germline CDR1 SGDLS, CDR2 YYNGEE.

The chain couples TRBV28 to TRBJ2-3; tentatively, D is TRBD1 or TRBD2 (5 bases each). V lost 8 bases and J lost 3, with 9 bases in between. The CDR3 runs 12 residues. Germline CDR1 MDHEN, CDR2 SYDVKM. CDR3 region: CASRDLTDTQYF. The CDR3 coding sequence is TGTGCCAGCCGGGACCTAACAGATACGCAGTATTTT.

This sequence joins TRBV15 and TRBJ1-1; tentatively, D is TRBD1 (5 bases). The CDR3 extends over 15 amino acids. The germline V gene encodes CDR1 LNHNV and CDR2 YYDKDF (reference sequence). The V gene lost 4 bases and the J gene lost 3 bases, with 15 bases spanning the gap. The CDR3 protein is CATSTSRGYDTEAFF. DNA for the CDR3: TGTGCCACCAGCACCTCGCGGGGGTACGACACTGAAGCTTTCTTT.

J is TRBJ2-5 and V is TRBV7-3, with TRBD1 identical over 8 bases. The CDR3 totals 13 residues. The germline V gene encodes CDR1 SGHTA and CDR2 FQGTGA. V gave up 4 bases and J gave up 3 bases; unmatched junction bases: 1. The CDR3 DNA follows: TGTGCCAGCAGCTCACAGGGGGAAGAGACCCAGTACTTC. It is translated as CASSSQGEETQYF.

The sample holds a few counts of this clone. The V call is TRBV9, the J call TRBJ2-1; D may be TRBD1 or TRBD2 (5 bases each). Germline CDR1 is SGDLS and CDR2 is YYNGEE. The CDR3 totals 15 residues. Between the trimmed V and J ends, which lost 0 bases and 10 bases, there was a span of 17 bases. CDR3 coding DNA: TGTGCCAGCAGCGTAGCTGGGGGAATGATAGAGGAGCAGTTCTTC. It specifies CASSVAGGMIEEQFF.

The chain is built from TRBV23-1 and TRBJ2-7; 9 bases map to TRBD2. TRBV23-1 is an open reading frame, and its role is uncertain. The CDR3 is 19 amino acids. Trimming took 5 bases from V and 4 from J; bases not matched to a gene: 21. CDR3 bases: TGCGCCAGCAGTAGGGCTAGGGCCCTCCTAGCGGGGCGAGAGTACGAGCAGTACTTC. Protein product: CASSRARALLAGREYEQYF.

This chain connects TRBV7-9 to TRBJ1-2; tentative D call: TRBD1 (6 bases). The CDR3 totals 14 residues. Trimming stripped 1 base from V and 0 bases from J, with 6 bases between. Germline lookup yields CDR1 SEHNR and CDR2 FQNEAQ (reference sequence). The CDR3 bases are TGTGCCAGCAGCTTAGGGACAGCTAACTATGGCTACACCTTC. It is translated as CASSLGTANYGYTF.

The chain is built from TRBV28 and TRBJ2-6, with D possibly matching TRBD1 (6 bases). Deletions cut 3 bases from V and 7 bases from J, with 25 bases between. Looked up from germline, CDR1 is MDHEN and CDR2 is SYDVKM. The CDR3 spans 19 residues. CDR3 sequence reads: CASSLPLVLGLGGANVLTF. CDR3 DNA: TGTGCCAGCAGTTTGCCTCTGGTGCTCGGCCTAGGGGGTGCCAACGTCCTGACTTTC.

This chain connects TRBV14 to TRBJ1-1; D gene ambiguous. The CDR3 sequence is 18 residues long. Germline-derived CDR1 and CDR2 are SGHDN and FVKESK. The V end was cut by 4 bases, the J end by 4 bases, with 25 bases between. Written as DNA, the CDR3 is TGTGCCAGCAGCCCAGCGAGGCCAGTCGGGTTGCTAGGCACTGAAGCTTTCTTT. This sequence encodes CASSPARPVGLLGTEAFF.

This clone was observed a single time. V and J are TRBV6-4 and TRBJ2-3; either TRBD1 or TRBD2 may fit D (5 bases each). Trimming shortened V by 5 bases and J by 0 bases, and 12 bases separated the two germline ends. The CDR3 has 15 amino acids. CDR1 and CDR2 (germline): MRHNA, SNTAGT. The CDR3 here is CASSTGTLSTDTQYF. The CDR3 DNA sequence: TGTGCCAGCAGTACCGGGACCCTAAGCACAGATACGCAGTATTTT.

The CDR3 sequence is CASSLATGGAFYEQYF. In DNA form, the CDR3 reads TGTGCCAGCAGCTTAGCAACAGGGGGCGCCTTCTACGAGCAGTACTTC. The rearrangement uses TRBV11-2 and TRBJ2-7; 9 nucleotides line up with TRBD1. In germline, CDR1 is SGHAT, CDR2 FQNNGV. V was pared by 1 base and J by 3 bases, with 7 bases of the junction left unmatched. The CDR3 runs to 16 residues. Variable domain in full (rest from reference TRBV11-2 and TRBJ2-7): EAGVAQSPRYKIIEKRQSVAFWCNPISGHATLYWYQQILGQGPKLLIQFQNNGVVDDSQLPKDRFSAERLKGVDSTLKIQPAKLEDSAVYLCASSLATGGAFYEQYFGPGTRLTVT.